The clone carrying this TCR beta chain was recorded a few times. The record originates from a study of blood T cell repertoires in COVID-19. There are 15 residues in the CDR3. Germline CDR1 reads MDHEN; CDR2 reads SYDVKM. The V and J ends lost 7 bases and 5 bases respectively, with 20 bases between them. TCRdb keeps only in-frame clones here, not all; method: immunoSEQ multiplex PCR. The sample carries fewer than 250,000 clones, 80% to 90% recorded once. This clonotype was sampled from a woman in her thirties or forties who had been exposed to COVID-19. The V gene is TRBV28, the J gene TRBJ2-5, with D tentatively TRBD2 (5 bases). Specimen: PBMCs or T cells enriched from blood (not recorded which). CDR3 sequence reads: CASTTGWETGETQYF. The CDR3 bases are TGTGCCAGCACTACCGGGTGGGAGACGGGGGAGACCCAGTACTTC.